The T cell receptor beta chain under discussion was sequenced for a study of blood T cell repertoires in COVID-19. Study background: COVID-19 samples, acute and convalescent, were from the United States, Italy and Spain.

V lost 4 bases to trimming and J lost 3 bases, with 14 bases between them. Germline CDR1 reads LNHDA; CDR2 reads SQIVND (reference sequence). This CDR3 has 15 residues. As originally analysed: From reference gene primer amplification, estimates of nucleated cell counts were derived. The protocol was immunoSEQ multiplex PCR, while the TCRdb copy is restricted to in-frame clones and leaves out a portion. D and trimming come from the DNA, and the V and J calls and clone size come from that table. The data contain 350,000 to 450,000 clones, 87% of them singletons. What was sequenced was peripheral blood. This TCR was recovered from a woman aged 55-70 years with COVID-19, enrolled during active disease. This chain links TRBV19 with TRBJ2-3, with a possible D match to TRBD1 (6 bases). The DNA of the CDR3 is TGTGCCAGTAGTAGCCAGGGGATTCGAACAGATACGCAGTATTTT. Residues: CASSSQGIRTDTQYF.